This T cell receptor beta chain was sequenced in a study of blood T cells in healthy people across ages. Study-wide points: Relative to aged donors, long-lived donors carried more naive CD4+ cells and displayed higher diversity.

The sample holds a few counts of this clonotype. Its cognate antigen is unknown. Germline V CDR1 and CDR2: MDHEN, SYDVKM. The CDR3 extends over 17 amino acids. V was pared by 3 bases and J by 1 base, with 15 bases between. Through a sample-barcoded 5' primer and a J-beta primer mix, a second PCR was run for roughly 7 to 12 cycles. TCRdb analysed the 5' RACE reads with MiXCR anew, one entry per CDR3 protein. The data show about 800,000 distinct CDR3 sequences, roughly 25% seen once. Per sample, a minimum of 6 million PBMCs were isolated. These records were also assigned to another study, of T cells of mothers and their children. That report notes: In the second PCR, M1S primer introduced barcodes and 2-4 random bases. There was no detection of any persistent microchimeric T cell clones.

V is TRBV28 and J is TRBJ2-2; TRBD1 might be the D (7 bases). The receptor was isolated from a boy between 10 and 17 years old in good health. The specimen was blood. The CDR3 region has the DNA TGTGCCAGCAGTTTGTGGGCAGGGGGGCGGAACACCGGGGAGCTGTTTTTT. Protein: CASSLWAGGRNTGELFF.